Sequencing of this T cell receptor beta chain was carried out in a study of human T cells and chemical hapten exposure. Study-level background: The study lasted approximately 26 weeks, and patients were dosed weekly with diphenylcyclopropenone on the scalp throughout. A mostly female patient group had alopecia areata, totalis or universalis. Study-level results: Significantly more large CDR3 similarity clusters arose among expanded TCRs than among controls.

On this clonotype itself: The antigen is unknown.

Individual cDNA molecules each carried unique molecular identifiers attached by the library. TCRdb fed the RACE reads into MiXCR, producing one record per CDR3 protein. The sample lists roughly 380,000 distinct CDR3 sequences, 5.1% occurring once. The time point here: pre-sensitization, week 0. Noted treatment: therapeutic diphenylcyclopropenone sensitization with weekly scalp DPC. The TCR sequence derives from a woman aged 45 to 65 with alopecia areata. Some clones in this sample may be carry-over from other donors' samples. The source was whole blood, collected in connection with sensitization to the hapten diphenylcyclopropenone (DPC).

Here the CDR3 DNA reads TGTGCCAGCACAAGGGCAGGGGGGATACCTTACGAGCAGTACTTC. The encoded protein is CASTRAGGIPYEQYF. The rearrangement joins TRBV27 to TRBJ2-7; TRBD1 is a possible D gene (7 bases). CDR1 and CDR2 (germline): MNHEY, SMNVEV (reference sequence). With 7 bases removed from V and 4 bases from J, the gap between germline ends came to 20 bases. The CDR3 sequence is 15 residues long.